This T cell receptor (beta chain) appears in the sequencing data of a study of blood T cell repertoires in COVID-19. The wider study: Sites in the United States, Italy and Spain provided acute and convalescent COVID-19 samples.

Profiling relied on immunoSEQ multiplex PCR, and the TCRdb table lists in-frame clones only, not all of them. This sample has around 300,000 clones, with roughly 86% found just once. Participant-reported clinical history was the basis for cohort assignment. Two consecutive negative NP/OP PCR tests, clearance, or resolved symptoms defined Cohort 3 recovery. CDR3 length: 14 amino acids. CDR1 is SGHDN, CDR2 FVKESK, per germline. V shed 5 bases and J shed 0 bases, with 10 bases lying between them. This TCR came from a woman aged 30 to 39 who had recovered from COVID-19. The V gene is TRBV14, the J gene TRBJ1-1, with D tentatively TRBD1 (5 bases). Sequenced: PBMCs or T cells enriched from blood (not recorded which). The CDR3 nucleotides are TGTGCCAGCAGCAGACAGACCATGAACACTGAAGCTTTCTTT. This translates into CASSRQTMNTEAFF.